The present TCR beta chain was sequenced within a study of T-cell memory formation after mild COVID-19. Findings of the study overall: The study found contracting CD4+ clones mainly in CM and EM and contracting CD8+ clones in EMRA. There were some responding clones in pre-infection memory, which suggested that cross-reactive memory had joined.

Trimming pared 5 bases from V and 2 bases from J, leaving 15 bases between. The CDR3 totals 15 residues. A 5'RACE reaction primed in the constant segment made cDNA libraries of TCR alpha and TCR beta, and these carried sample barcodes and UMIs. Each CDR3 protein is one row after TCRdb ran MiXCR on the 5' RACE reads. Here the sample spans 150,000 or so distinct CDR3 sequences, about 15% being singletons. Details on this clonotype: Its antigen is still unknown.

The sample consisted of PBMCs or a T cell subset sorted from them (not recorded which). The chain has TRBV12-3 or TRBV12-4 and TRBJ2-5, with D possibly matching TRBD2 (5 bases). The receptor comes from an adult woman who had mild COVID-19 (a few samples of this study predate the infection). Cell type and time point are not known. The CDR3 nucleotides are TGTGCCAGCAGTCCTTCCGGTAGCGAGCAAGAGACCCAGTACTTC. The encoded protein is CASSPSGSEQETQYF.